The sequence of this T cell receptor (beta chain) was determined in a study of control samples from healthy donors and cancer patients. The CDR3 loop spans 14 amino acids. The V gene lost 1 base and the J gene lost 2 bases, with 8 bases spanning the gap. Germline lookup yields CDR1 LGHNA and CDR2 YSLEER. Profiling relied on immunoSEQ multiplex PCR, and the TCRdb table lists in-frame clones only, not all of them. Found here are tens of thousands of clones, under 95% of them singletons; the top ten hold roughly 0.9%. This clonotype was sampled from a man aged 30 to 45 with colorectal cancer. Sequencing was performed on PBMCs. This chain joins TRBV4-3 and TRBJ2-5; D uncertain. CDR3 sequence reads: CASSQGWQQETQYF. In DNA, the CDR3 is TGCGCCAGCAGCCAAGGTTGGCAACAAGAGACCCAGTACTTC.